These 29 T cell receptor beta chains were all obtained from the same sample, sequenced in a study of cytomegalovirus exposure and HLA in healthy donors. In the PCR, 60 Vbeta and 13 Jbeta primers were used. The protocol was immunoSEQ multiplex PCR, while the TCRdb copy is restricted to in-frame clones and leaves out a portion. The table lists about 130,000 clones, 81% of them singletons. The sequenced material came from PBMCs. The receptor set was obtained from a man aged 18 to 30 in good health and CMV-seropositive.

This rearrangement joins TRBV5-1 to TRBJ2-5; TRBD2 matches at 12 bases. Per germline, CDR1 SGHRS and CDR2 YFSETQ. Losses at the gene ends were 6 bases for V and 4 bases for J; bases not matched to a gene: 10. This CDR3 has 16 residues. The chain's CDR3 is CASKIPSGRAIETQYF. CDR3 nucleotides: TGCGCCAGCAAAATTCCTAGCGGGAGGGCCATAGAGACCCAGTACTTC.

The V and J genes are TRBV6-5 and TRBJ2-5; no firm D call. The CDR3 totals 10 residues. Germline-derived CDR1 and CDR2 are MNHEY and SVGAGI. Trimming cost V 8 bases and J 1 base, with 2 bases left between them. The CDR3 loop reads CASRQETQYF. DNA of the CDR3: TGTGCCAGCCGCCAAGAGACCCAGTACTTC.

The chain combines TRBV6-4 with TRBJ2-3; 9 nucleotides line up with TRBD2. The CDR3 covers 14 residues. The V gene end was trimmed by 6 bases and the J gene end by 4 bases; junction bases not matched to a gene: 5. Germline V gene sequence: CDR1 MRHNA, CDR2 SNTAGT. Here the CDR3 DNA reads TGTGCCAGCAGGCCGACTAGCGGAGCAGATACGCAGTATTTT. Translation: CASRPTSGADTQYF.

The count of this clone is one. The chain has TRBV6-1 and TRBJ2-3, with D perhaps TRBD2 (7 bases). V was trimmed by 0 bases and J by 10 bases, leaving 11 bases between them. Germline V gives CDR1 MNHNS, CDR2 SASEGT. The CDR3 runs 13 residues. DNA of the CDR3: TGTGCCAGCAGTGAAGCGCCGGGGGGCCCGCAGTATTTT. This encodes CASSEAPGGPQYF.

This chain uses TRBV27 with TRBJ2-1; D is uncertain. CDR1 and CDR2 from the germline V gene are MNHEY and SMNVEV (reference sequence). The CDR3 totals 13 residues. V lost 6 bases and J lost 7, with 13 bases in between. This chain's CDR3 is CASSLQFTNEQFF. CDR3 DNA: TGTGCCAGCAGCCTACAGTTTACAAATGAGCAGTTCTTC.

The J gene is TRBJ1-6, the V gene TRBV15; maybe TRBD1 (5 bases). This CDR3 has 15 residues. Germline V gene lookup returns CDR1 LNHNV and CDR2 YYDKDF (reference sequence). V was trimmed by 0 bases and J by 10 bases, leaving 13 bases between them. CDR3 amino acids: CATSRDRSGGSPLHF. DNA for the CDR3: TGTGCCACCAGCAGAGATAGGTCCGGGGGATCACCCCTCCACTTT.

The chain has TRBV6-6 and TRBJ2-5, with TRBD2 matching 7 bases. Looked up from germline, CDR1 is MNHNY and CDR2 is SVGAGI (reference sequence). The CDR3 totals 12 residues. Trimming removed 7 bases from V and 4 bases from J; junction bases left unmatched: 3. The CDR3 loop reads CASKPSGETQYF. Written as DNA, the CDR3 is TGTGCCAGCAAGCCTAGCGGAGAGACCCAGTACTTC.

The rearrangement joins TRBV19 to TRBJ2-7; 7 bases match TRBD1. V dropped 1 base and J dropped 5; count of bases not matched to a gene: 8. Germline V gene sequence: CDR1 LNHDA, CDR2 SQIVND (reference sequence). The CDR3 length is 15 residues. This chain's CDR3 is CASSIGWQGVHEQYF. For the CDR3, the DNA is TGTGCCAGTAGTATAGGATGGCAGGGGGTCCACGAGCAGTACTTC.

The sample holds a few counts of this clone. The rearrangement uses TRBV5-1 and TRBJ1-1, with a tentative D call TRBD1 (6 bases). V dropped 6 bases and J dropped 7 bases, with 16 bases sitting between them. The CDR3 consists of 13 residues. The germline CDR1 and CDR2 sequences are SGHRS and YFSETQ. This CDR3 reads CASTVQGKDEAFF. The DNA for the CDR3 is TGCGCCAGCACTGTGCAGGGGAAGGATGAAGCTTTCTTT.

The chain has TRBV4-1 and TRBJ2-5; 15 bases agree with TRBD2. This CDR3 spans 17 amino acids. Germline-derived CDR1 and CDR2 are MGHRA and YSYEKL. The V and J ends lost 0 bases and 5 bases, in that order; junction bases with no gene match: 4. The CDR3 bases are TGCGCCAGCAGCCAAGAGGGACTAGCGGGAGGTCGGGAGACCCAGTACTTC. Translation gives CASSQEGLAGGRETQYF.

In DNA, the CDR3 is TGTGCCAGCAGCGTAGGAGGGGGCCCCGGACAGAAAAGTAATTCACCCCTCCACTTT. It specifies CASSVGGGPGQKSNSPLHF. The chain has TRBV9 and TRBJ1-6, with 7 bases aligning to TRBD1. Trimming at V came to 0 bases and at J to 6 bases, leaving 15 bases not matched to a gene. This CDR3 spans 19 amino acids. In germline, CDR1 is SGDLS, CDR2 YYNGEE.

This clone was counted once. This chain uses TRBV5-1 with TRBJ2-7; D is unresolved. CDR1 is SGHRS and CDR2 is YFSETQ in the germline V gene. This CDR3 region has 14 residues. Deletions cut 0 bases from V and 6 bases from J, with 13 bases between. Written as DNA, the CDR3 is TGCGCCAGCAGCTTGGTCTCCGACATGGCCGAGCAGTACTTC. Translating gives CASSLVSDMAEQYF.

The chain uses TRBV28 and TRBJ1-1; TRBD1 aligns across 7 bases. Germline V lookup: CDR1 MDHEN, CDR2 SYDVKM. The CDR3 runs to 13 residues. The V gene end was trimmed by 9 bases and the J gene end by 5 bases; junction bases not matched to a gene: 9. The CDR3 coding sequence is TGTGCCAGTATGACAGGGAGTGGGACTGAAGCTTTCTTT. Translated: CASMTGSGTEAFF. The full variable domain, in which reference TRBV28 and TRBJ1-1 provide the parts outside the CDR3, is DVKVTQSSRYLVKRTGEKVFLECVQDMDHENMFWYRQDPGLGLRLIYFSYDVKMKEKGDIPEGYSVSREKKERFSLILESASTNQTSMYLCASMTGSGTEAFFGQGTRLTVV.

The chain employs TRBV6-5 and TRBJ1-5; perhaps TRBD1 as D (5 bases). The V gene lost 5 bases and the J gene lost 3 bases, with 11 bases spanning the gap. Looked up from germline, CDR1 is MNHEY and CDR2 is SVGAGI. The CDR3 runs 14 residues. The CDR3 sequence: CASSVGGINQPQHF. For the CDR3, the DNA is TGTGCCAGCAGTGTCGGGGGGATCAATCAGCCCCAGCATTTT.

The V and J genes are TRBV7-9 and TRBJ2-7; weak D call: TRBD2 (6 bases). The CDR3 runs to 13 residues. Trimming left V 3 bases short and J 2 bases short, with 8 bases between. From germline, CDR1 is SEHNR and CDR2 FQNEAQ (reference sequence). The CDR3 here is CASSFGTAYEQYF. The CDR3 region has the DNA TGTGCCAGCAGCTTCGGGACTGCCTACGAGCAGTACTTC.

The CDR3 bases are TGTGCCTGGAGTGTACAATCCGACACTGAAGCTTTCTTT. Protein: CAWSVQSDTEAFF. V and J are TRBV30 and TRBJ1-1; D is ambiguous. The CDR3 consists of 13 residues. CDR1 and CDR2 (germline): GTSNPN, SVGIG (reference sequence). Between the trimmed V and J ends, which lost 0 bases and 3 bases, there was a span of 8 bases.

This chain links TRBV5-4 with TRBJ2-7, with a tentative D call TRBD2 (6 bases). V gave up 3 bases and J gave up 1 base, with 11 bases separating them. In germline, CDR1 is SGHNT, CDR2 YYREEE (reference sequence). This CDR3 contains 14 residues. CDR3 sequence (DNA): TGTGCCAGCAGCTACTGGGGGGAATCCTACGAGCAGTACTTC. Protein: CASSYWGESYEQYF.

This rearrangement joins TRBV7-9 to TRBJ2-5, with TRBD1 matching over 8 bases. In germline, CDR1 is SEHNR, CDR2 FQNEAQ (reference sequence). V gave up 5 bases and J gave up 7 bases; unmatched junction bases: 9. The CDR3 has 14 amino acids. CDR3: CASSPPGGVGTQYF. Written as DNA, the CDR3 is TGTGCCAGCAGCCCTCCAGGGGGCGTAGGGACCCAGTACTTC. The full variable domain, with the rest looked up from reference TRBV7-9 and TRBJ2-5, is DTGVSQNPRHKITKRGQNVTFRCDPISEHNRLYWYRQTLGQGPEFLTYFQNEAQLEKSRLLSDRFSAERPKGSFSTLEIQRTEQGDSAMYLCASSPPGGVGTQYFGPGTRLLVL.

The rearrangement joins TRBV2 to TRBJ2-7; D perhaps matches TRBD1 (6 bases). This CDR3 spans 13 amino acids. The germline gives CDR1 SNHLY, CDR2 FYNNEI. The germline V and J ends were trimmed by 6 bases and 3 bases, with 12 bases remaining between them. The CDR3 loop is CASRWTENYEQYF. CDR3 bases: TGTGCCAGCAGATGGACAGAAAACTACGAGCAGTACTTC.

The chain has TRBV30 and TRBJ2-4; no reliable D call. The CDR3 covers 15 residues. Per the germline V gene, CDR1 is GTSNPN and CDR2 is SVGIG (reference sequence). The V end was cut by 3 bases, the J end by 0 bases, with 12 bases between. The CDR3 loop is CAWSDIAGAKNIQYF. CDR3 sequence (DNA): TGTGCCTGGAGCGATATCGCCGGAGCCAAAAACATTCAGTACTTC. Using reference TRBV30 and TRBJ2-4 for the parts outside the CDR3, the full variable domain is SQTIHQWPATLVQPVGSPLSLECTVEGTSNPNLYWYRQAAGRGLQLLFYSVGIGQISSEVPQNLSASRPQDRQFILSSKKLLLSDSGFYLCAWSDIAGAKNIQYFGAGTRLSVL.

This rearrangement joins TRBV4-1 to TRBJ1-3, with D possibly being TRBD1 (5 bases). Germline V gene lookup returns CDR1 MGHRA and CDR2 YSYEKL. The CDR3 has 17 residues. V dropped 3 bases and J dropped 1 base, with 16 bases sitting between them. This CDR3 reads CASSQVSGDGSGNTIYF. CDR3 DNA: TGCGCCAGCAGCCAGGTTTCGGGGGACGGGTCTGGAAACACCATATATTTT.

The chain employs TRBV11-2 and TRBJ1-6, with TRBD1 identical over 8 bases. V lost 5 bases to trimming and J lost 7 bases; unmatched junction nucleotides: 19. There are 19 residues in the CDR3. Germline values: CDR1 SGHAT, CDR2 FQNNGV. CDR3 sequence reads: CASSLTGQELGLYNSPLHF. In nucleotides, the CDR3 is TGTGCCAGCAGCCTAACGGGACAGGAATTGGGGCTATACAATTCACCCCTCCACTTT. The whole variable domain, remainder taken from reference TRBV11-2 and TRBJ1-6, is EAGVAQSPRYKIIEKRQSVAFWCNPISGHATLYWYQQILGQGPKLLIQFQNNGVVDDSQLPKDRFSAERLKGVDSTLKIQPAKLEDSAVYLCASSLTGQELGLYNSPLHFGNGTRLTVT.

V and J are TRBV5-4 and TRBJ1-1, with D unclear. Germline V gene sequence: CDR1 SGHNT, CDR2 YYREEE (reference sequence). The V end was cut by 6 bases, the J end by 3 bases, with 12 bases between. The CDR3 length is 13 residues. The CDR3 is CASTADLHTEAFF. The CDR3 coding sequence is TGTGCCAGCACCGCGGACTTACACACTGAAGCTTTCTTT.

This chain uses TRBV12-5 with TRBJ2-4; possible D gene TRBD2, 6 bases. The CDR3 loop spans 13 amino acids. V dropped 6 bases and J dropped 0 bases, with 6 bases sitting between them. Germline V gives CDR1 LGHNT, CDR2 FRNRAP. CDR3 bases: TGTGCTAGTGGGCGGGGAGCCAAAAACATTCAGTACTTC. The encoded protein is CASGRGAKNIQYF.

The CDR3 region is CASSLYGRGVADTQYF. The CDR3 region has the DNA TGTGCCAGCAGCTTATACGGTAGGGGCGTGGCAGATACGCAGTATTTT. The chain is built from TRBV7-2 and TRBJ2-3; D is possibly TRBD1 (5 bases). CDR3 length: 16 residues. V was cut by 2 bases and J by 4 bases, with 16 bases left in between. Germline assignment: CDR1 SGHTA and CDR2 FQGNSA.

A single count supports this clone. This sequence joins TRBV5-4 and TRBJ2-7; TRBD1 agrees at 8 bases. With V trimmed by 3 bases and J by 4 bases, 6 bases remained unmatched. The CDR3 covers 14 residues. CDR1 is SGHNT and CDR2 is YYREEE in the germline V gene (reference sequence). The CDR3 is CASSSGQVPYEQYF. CDR3 in DNA: TGTGCCAGCAGCTCGGGACAGGTGCCTTACGAGCAGTACTTC.

The chain carries TRBV30 and TRBJ2-7; 7 nucleotides agree with TRBD2. J was trimmed by 3 bases and V by 2 bases; bases with no gene match: 7. Per germline, CDR1 GTSNPN and CDR2 SVGIG (reference sequence). This CDR3 has 14 amino acids. CDR3 protein: CAWSSGAGGYEQYF. CDR3 DNA: TGTGCCTGGAGTAGCGGGGCTGGGGGCTACGAGCAGTACTTC.

The chain employs TRBV6-4 and TRBJ1-6; 7 bases match TRBD1. V lost 0 bases to trimming and J lost 6 bases; unmatched junction nucleotides: 2. Germline CDR1 MRHNA, CDR2 SNTAGT. This CDR3 contains 15 residues. The chain's CDR3 is CASSDSSGGNSPLHF. Written as DNA, the CDR3 is TGTGCCAGCAGTGACTCTTCAGGGGGTAATTCACCCCTCCACTTT.

This clone was counted once. V and J are TRBV15 and TRBJ1-5; D perhaps matches TRBD1 (5 bases). Germline V gives CDR1 LNHNV, CDR2 YYDKDF (reference sequence). CDR3 length: 13 residues. V was cut by 1 base and J by 6 bases, with 7 bases left in between. CDR3 nucleotide sequence: TGTGCCACCAGCAGAGTCGGGGGTCAGCCCCAGCATTTT. This sequence encodes CATSRVGGQPQHF.